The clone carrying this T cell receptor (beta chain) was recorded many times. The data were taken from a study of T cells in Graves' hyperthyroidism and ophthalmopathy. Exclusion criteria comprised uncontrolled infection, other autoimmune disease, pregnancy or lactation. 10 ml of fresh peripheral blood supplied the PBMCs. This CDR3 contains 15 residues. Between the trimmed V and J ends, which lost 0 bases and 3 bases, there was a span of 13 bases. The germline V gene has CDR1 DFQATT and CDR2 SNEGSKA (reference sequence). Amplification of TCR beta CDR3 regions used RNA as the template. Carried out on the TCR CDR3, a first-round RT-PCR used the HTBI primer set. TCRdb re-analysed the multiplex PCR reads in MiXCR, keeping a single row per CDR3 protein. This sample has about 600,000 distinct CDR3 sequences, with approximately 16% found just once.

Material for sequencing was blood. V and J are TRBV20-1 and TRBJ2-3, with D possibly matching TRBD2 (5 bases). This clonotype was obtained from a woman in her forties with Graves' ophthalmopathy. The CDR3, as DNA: TGCAGTGCTAGAGACCTGGCGGAGCGGACAGATACGCAGTATTTT. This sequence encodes CSARDLAERTDTQYF.